Presented here are 12 T cell receptor beta chains from one specimen sequenced in a study of shared clonotypes between healthy human individuals. Here immunoSEQ multiplex PCR was the method, and the copy in TCRdb shows in-frame clones only, minus some. The top ten hold 1.5% of the sample, which has some 900,000 clones, about three quarters seen once. The specimen was memory CD4+ T cells sorted from blood. Subset described: CD45RA-negative fraction. These receptors originate from a man younger than 30 in good health.

This clone showed up just a few times. Additional DNA sequences in this sample encode the identical CDR3. The CDR3 reads CASSVGRGASTDTQYF. The CDR3, as DNA: TGTGCCAGCAGCGTAGGACGGGGGGCGAGCACAGATACGCAGTATTTT. The chain recombines TRBV9 with TRBJ2-3; possibly TRBD2 for D (7 bases). Trimming pared 0 bases from V and 0 bases from J, leaving 11 bases between. The length of the CDR3 is 16 residues. The germline gives CDR1 SGDLS, CDR2 YYNGEE. Together with reference TRBV9 and TRBJ2-3, the CDR3 gives the full variable domain: DSGVTQTPKHLITATGQRVTLRCSPRSGDLSVYWYQQSLDQGLQFLIQYYNGEERAKGNILERFSAQQFPDLHSELNLSSLELGDSALYFCASSVGRGASTDTQYFGPGTRLTVL.

The chain combines TRBV19 with TRBJ1-2; D gene unclear. Per germline, CDR1 LNHDA and CDR2 SQIVND (reference sequence). The CDR3 length is 13 residues. The V end was cut by 3 bases, the J end by 2 bases, with 7 bases between. Written as DNA, the CDR3 is TGTGCCAGTAGTATTGACGGCAACTATGGCTACACCTTC. Amino acid sequence: CASSIDGNYGYTF. The whole variable domain, filled in from reference TRBV19 and TRBJ1-2, reads DGGITQSPKYLFRKEGQNVTLSCEQNLNHDAMYWYRQDPGQGLRLIYYSQIVNDFQKGDIAEGYSVSREKKESFPLTVTSAQKNPTAFYLCASSIDGNYGYTFGSGTRLTVV.

The chain joins TRBV7-8 to TRBJ1-1; unclear D gene. Germline V gene lookup returns CDR1 SGHVS and CDR2 FQNEAQ. V lost 5 bases to trimming and J lost 1 base, with 8 bases between them. The CDR3 length is 13 residues. CDR3 nucleotides: TGTGCCAGCAGCCCCGACACGAACACTGAAGCTTTCTTT. Protein sequence: CASSPDTNTEAFF. Together with reference TRBV7-8 and TRBJ1-1, the CDR3 gives the full variable domain: GAGVSQSPRYKVAKRGQDVALRCDPISGHVSLFWYQQALGQGPEFLTYFQNEAQLDKSGLPSDRFFAERPEGSVSTLKIQRTQQEDSAVYLCASSPDTNTEAFFGQGTRLTVV.

This chain connects TRBV6-5 to TRBJ2-7, with 7 bases fitting TRBD1. The germline V gene encodes CDR1 MNHEY and CDR2 SVGAGI. The CDR3 covers 15 residues. Germline trimming cut 0 bases from V and 2 bases from J; bases unmatched to any gene: 4. The CDR3: CASSYSRDRAYEQYF. CDR3 DNA sequence: TGTGCCAGCAGTTACTCGAGGGACAGAGCCTACGAGCAGTACTTC.

Comments on this clone: Compared with germline, one end of the junction differs, possibly owing to a read error. The sample holds other DNA sequences that translate to the same CDR3. This chain links TRBV7-7 with TRBJ2-3; D possibly corresponds to TRBD2 (6 bases). This CDR3 spans 13 amino acids. Germline loops: CDR1 SSHAT, CDR2 FNYEAQ (reference sequence). The CDR3 region has the DNA TGTGCTAGCAGCTTATCCGGGGGAGATACGCAGTATTTT. This gives the protein CASSLSGGDTQYF.

V gene TRBV5-1 combines with J gene TRBJ2-2; 7 positions match TRBD1. Germline V CDR1 and CDR2: SGHRS, YFSETQ. Trimming removed 2 bases from V and 3 bases from J; junction bases left unmatched: 7. This CDR3 region has 16 residues. CDR3 amino acids: CASSFKGAVDTGELFF. CDR3 coding DNA: TGCGCCAGCAGCTTTAAGGGGGCTGTGGACACCGGGGAGCTGTTTTTT.

This chain joins TRBV5-1 and TRBJ2-5, with 10 bases fitting TRBD2. The CDR3 contains 15 residues. The germline gives CDR1 SGHRS, CDR2 YFSETQ. J lost 3 bases, V lost 0 bases, and 2 bases had no gene match. CDR3 DNA: TGCGCCAGCAGCTTGGCCCTAGCGGGGGAAGAGACCCAGTACTTC. This sequence encodes CASSLALAGEETQYF.

The J gene is TRBJ2-1, the V gene TRBV5-1; D possibly matches TRBD1 or TRBD2 (5 bases each). With 1 base removed from V and 2 bases from J, the gap between germline ends came to 10 bases. Germline V gene data show CDR1 as SGHRS and CDR2 as YFSETQ. This CDR3 has 15 amino acids. CDR3: CASSLIGATYNEQFF. In nucleotides, the CDR3 is TGCGCCAGCAGCTTGATCGGGGCCACCTACAATGAGCAGTTCTTC.

This rearrangement joins TRBV7-8 to TRBJ1-1; the D is unclear. CDR1 is SGHVS, CDR2 FQNEAQ, per germline. V was trimmed by 8 bases and J by 4 bases, leaving 14 bases between them. The length of the CDR3 is 13 residues. This chain's CDR3 is CASSPVAGTEAFF. For the CDR3, the DNA is TGTGCCAGCTCCCCCGTGGCGGGCACTGAAGCTTTCTTT.

V usage is TRBV9 and J usage is TRBJ2-3; TRBD2 matches 8 bases. The ends lost 0 bases at V and 9 bases at J; junction bases unmatched: 12. Germline CDR1 reads SGDLS; CDR2 reads YYNGEE. The CDR3 is 16 residues long. For the CDR3, the DNA is TGTGCCAGCAGCGTAGCGGGGGGGCAGGTCGGCGAGACGCAGTATTTT. It translates to CASSVAGGQVGETQYF.

The V call is TRBV2, the J call TRBJ1-2; D is unresolved. CDR1 is SNHLY and CDR2 is FYNNEI in the germline V gene. Between the trimmed V and J ends, which lost 0 bases and 3 bases, there was a span of 14 bases. The CDR3 consists of 16 residues. The CDR3 region is CASSEARWVGYYGYTF. The CDR3 DNA is TGTGCCAGCAGTGAAGCGCGATGGGTAGGGTACTATGGCTACACCTTC.

Note on this clone: The sample carries other DNA sequences with the same CDR3. This chain joins TRBV5-1 and TRBJ1-5; 7 bases match TRBD1. Trimming at V came to 1 base and at J to 0 bases, leaving 1 base not matched to a gene. CDR1 and CDR2 from the germline V gene are SGHRS and YFSETQ. The CDR3 sequence is 15 residues long. CDR3 sequence: CASSLTGDSNQPQHF. CDR3 coding DNA: TGCGCCAGCAGCTTGACAGGGGATAGCAATCAGCCCCAGCATTTT.